Each of the 27 T cell receptor beta chains below was sequenced from the same sample in a study of cytomegalovirus exposure and HLA in healthy donors. Amplification used 60 Vbeta primers and 13 Jbeta primers. Produced via immunoSEQ multiplex PCR; TCRdb's table is partial and in-frame only. Of around 170,000 clones listed, approximately 83% are singletons. The specimen sequenced was PBMCs. The receptors originated from a woman aged 18-30 years in good health and CMV-seronegative.

A single count supports this clone. CDR3 sequence (DNA): TGCGCCAGCAGCTTGGCGGACAGGAGCTCTGGAAACACCATATATTTT. Amino acids: CASSLADRSSGNTIYF. The rearrangement joins TRBV5-1 to TRBJ1-3; 7 bases agree with TRBD1. Per the germline V gene, CDR1 is SGHRS and CDR2 is YFSETQ. Trimming cost V 0 bases and J 0 bases; bases outside gene matches: 3. The CDR3 is 16 amino acids.

The V and J genes are TRBV29-1 and TRBJ1-2; D not resolved. The germline CDR1 and CDR2 sequences are SQVTM and ANQGSEA. V gave up 5 bases and J gave up 4 bases, with 5 bases separating them. The CDR3 length is 10 residues. CDR3 coding DNA: TGCAGCGTTTACAGCTATGGCTACACCTTC. It yields the protein CSVYSYGYTF.

The rearrangement links TRBV20-1 to TRBJ2-5, with a possible D match to TRBD1 (5 bases). V gave up 3 bases and J gave up 3 bases, with 5 bases separating them. This CDR3 is built from 11 residues. Germline V gene data show CDR1 as DFQATT and CDR2 as SNEGSKA (reference sequence). This chain's CDR3 is CSARDKETQYF. CDR3 DNA: TGCAGTGCTAGGGACAAAGAGACCCAGTACTTC.

The V call is TRBV27, the J call TRBJ2-1; 12 bases are a match to TRBD2. The CDR3 contains 17 residues. Germline values: CDR1 MNHEY, CDR2 SMNVEV (reference sequence). J was trimmed by 9 bases and V by 2 bases; bases with no gene match: 11. CDR3: CASSLIPPSGGAGEQFF. The DNA of the CDR3 is TGTGCCAGCAGTTTAATCCCTCCTAGCGGGGGGGCGGGTGAGCAGTTCTTC.

The J gene is TRBJ2-7, the V gene TRBV7-2; 8 positions match TRBD2. The germline V gene has CDR1 SGHTA and CDR2 FQGNSA. The V segment lost 2 bases and the J segment 6 bases; nucleotides outside the gene matches: 6. This CDR3 has 14 amino acids. The DNA of the CDR3 is TGTGCCAGCAGCTTAAACAGGGCGGGAGGCGAGCAGTACTTC. As protein: CASSLNRAGGEQYF.

J is TRBJ2-3 and V is TRBV7-2; TRBD2 matches 11 bases. Germline CDR1 and CDR2: SGHTA and FQGNSA. This CDR3 spans 17 amino acids. The J segment lost 3 bases and the V segment lost 5 bases, leaving 10 bases of the junction unmatched. The CDR3 DNA reads as TGTGCCAGCAGCCGCCCAGGGCTAGCGGGGGGTACAGATACGCAGTATTTT. Amino acids: CASSRPGLAGGTDTQYF.

The V call is TRBV9, the J call TRBJ2-2; D not resolved. The CDR3 extends over 15 amino acids. The germline V gene has CDR1 SGDLS and CDR2 YYNGEE. Trimming removed 3 bases at V and 1 base at J, with 10 bases between. The CDR3, as DNA: TGTGCCAGCAGCGAACATACCATGAACACCGGGGAGCTGTTTTTT. Translating gives CASSEHTMNTGELFF. The entire variable domain, with the rest obtained from reference TRBV9 and TRBJ2-2, is as follows: DSGVTQTPKHLITATGQRVTLRCSPRSGDLSVYWYQQSLDQGLQFLIQYYNGEERAKGNILERFSAQQFPDLHSELNLSSLELGDSALYFCASSEHTMNTGELFFGEGSRLTVL.

This clone was found a few times. The rearrangement links TRBV18 to TRBJ1-2; TRBD1 aligns across 7 bases. The CDR3 has 15 residues. Trimming cost V 3 bases and J 5 bases; bases outside gene matches: 9. Germline V gene data show CDR1 as KGHSH and CDR2 as LQKENI. The CDR3 is CASSPGTAELYGYTF. DNA of the CDR3: TGTGCCAGCTCACCCGGGACAGCTGAATTATATGGCTACACCTTC.

The V and J genes are TRBV6-1 and TRBJ2-5; D possibly corresponds to TRBD2 (5 bases). The CDR3 runs 12 residues. Looked up from germline, CDR1 is MNHNS and CDR2 is SASEGT. V lost 6 bases to trimming and J lost 5 bases, with 10 bases between them. CDR3 in DNA: TGTGCCAGCAGCCCGGGAAGGGAGACCCAGTACTTC. The encoded protein is CASSPGRETQYF.

The genes are TRBV6-4 and TRBJ2-3; the D gene is possibly TRBD1 (5 bases). CDR1 and CDR2 from the germline V gene are MRHNA and SNTAGT. Trimming took 2 bases from V and 4 from J, leaving 10 bases between them. The length of the CDR3 is 14 residues. DNA for the CDR3: TGTGCCAGCAGTGACGACAGTGAAGCAGATACGCAGTATTTT. This translates into CASSDDSEADTQYF.

CDR3 coding DNA: TGTGCCAGCTCACCCCGGACAGGGGCTGAGAACACCATATATTTT. Its translation: CASSPRTGAENTIYF. This sequence joins TRBV18 and TRBJ1-3; 9 bases align to TRBD1. V lost 3 bases to trimming and J lost 7 bases; unmatched junction nucleotides: 7. CDR1 KGHSH and CDR2 LQKENI come from the germline V gene. The length of the CDR3 is 15 residues.

V is TRBV7-9 and J is TRBJ2-2; a possible D gene is TRBD2 (6 bases). Trimming stripped 5 bases from V and 5 bases from J, with 15 bases between. This CDR3 has 15 amino acids. Germline V gene sequence: CDR1 SEHNR, CDR2 FQNEAQ (reference sequence). This chain's CDR3 is CASSPGTQRTGELFF. CDR3 nucleotides: TGTGCCAGCAGCCCAGGGACTCAAAGGACCGGGGAGCTGTTTTTT.

This sequence joins TRBV12-5 and TRBJ2-2; a weak D match, TRBD1 (7 bases). The CDR3 extends over 15 amino acids. Germline lookup yields CDR1 LGHNT and CDR2 FRNRAP. V was cut by 1 base and J by 5 bases, with 11 bases left in between. The DNA for the CDR3 is TGTGCTAGTGGTTTGGGACAGGGAGGAACCGGGGAGCTGTTTTTT. As protein: CASGLGQGGTGELFF.

The chain recombines TRBV5-1 with TRBJ2-5; 7 nucleotides agree with TRBD1. The CDR3 contains 13 residues. Germline values: CDR1 SGHRS, CDR2 YFSETQ. With 3 bases clipped from V and 4 bases from J, the junction kept 3 bases outside the gene matches. DNA of the CDR3: TGCGCCAGCAGCTCGTCAGGGGGAGAGACCCAGTACTTC. Its translation: CASSSSGGETQYF.

The CDR3 region has the DNA TGTGCCAGCAGCTTGTTTGGGACAGGGGCCACAGATACGCAGTATTTT. It codes for CASSLFGTGATDTQYF. The rearrangement joins TRBV2 to TRBJ2-3; 10 bases align to TRBD1. This CDR3 has 16 amino acids. J was trimmed by 2 bases and V by 6 bases; bases with no gene match: 8. Germline V gene sequence: CDR1 SNHLY, CDR2 FYNNEI.

This clone was detected a few times. The chain uses TRBV27 and TRBJ1-4; no clear D. Trimming removed 4 bases at V and 7 bases at J, with 10 bases between. This CDR3 has 13 residues. From germline, CDR1 is MNHEY and CDR2 SMNVEV (reference sequence). Written as DNA, the CDR3 is TGTGCCAGCAGTTGGACTAATAGTGAAAAACTGTTTTTT. Its translation is CASSWTNSEKLFF.

V and J are TRBV6-5 and TRBJ2-1, with D perhaps TRBD1 (6 bases). Germline-derived CDR1 and CDR2 are MNHEY and SVGAGI. V was pared by 6 bases and J by 14 bases, with 17 bases between. The CDR3 runs 12 residues. CDR3 sequence reads: CASSQVPGQEFF. CDR3 nucleotides: TGTGCCAGCAGCCAAGTTCCGGGACAAGAGTTCTTC.

V gene TRBV7-3 combines with J gene TRBJ2-5, with TRBD2 matching 9 bases. V shed 0 bases and J 2 bases; nucleotides not matched to a gene: 4. CDR1 and CDR2 (germline): SGHTA, FQGTGA. CDR3 length equals 16 residues. For the CDR3, the DNA is TGTGCCAGCAGCTTAACCAGCGGGGGGACACAAGAGACCCAGTACTTC. Translated: CASSLTSGGTQETQYF. Complete variable domain (other parts from reference TRBV7-3 and TRBJ2-5): GAGVSQTPSNKVTEKGKYVELRCDPISGHTALYWYRQSLGQGPEFLIYFQGTGAADDSGLPNDRFFAVRPEGSVSTLKIQRTERGDSAVYLCASSLTSGGTQETQYFGPGTRLLVL.

In DNA form, the CDR3 reads TGCGCCAGCAGCTCCATGGGGCGACATAATGAAAAACTGTTTTTT. Translation gives CASSSMGRHNEKLFF. The chain has TRBV5-1 and TRBJ1-4; D is possibly TRBD1 (5 bases). From germline, CDR1 is SGHRS and CDR2 YFSETQ. The CDR3 length is 15 residues. Trimming stripped 3 bases from V and 4 bases from J, with 13 bases between.

This chain connects TRBV11-2 to TRBJ1-4, with D perhaps TRBD1 (6 bases). The V end was cut by 2 bases, the J end by 0 bases, with 13 bases between. In germline, CDR1 is SGHAT, CDR2 FQNNGV. The length of the CDR3 is 17 residues. The CDR3 nucleotides read TGTGCCAGCAGCTTAACTTGGGGGCGGGCAACTAATGAAAAACTGTTTTTT. Its protein product is CASSLTWGRATNEKLFF.

This chain connects TRBV7-9 to TRBJ2-7, with 13 bases aligning to TRBD2. CDR1 and CDR2 from the germline V gene are SEHNR and FQNEAQ (reference sequence). The CDR3 has 15 amino acids. Trimming took 6 bases from V and 3 from J; bases not matched to a gene: 5. The CDR3 loop is CASRRTSGGLYEQYF. DNA for the CDR3: TGTGCCAGCAGACGGACTAGCGGGGGTCTCTACGAGCAGTACTTC.

Of note for this clone: Germline is not matched at one junction end, which may reflect a read error. V gene TRBV7-9 combines with J gene TRBJ1-2, with TRBD1 matching over 9 bases. This CDR3 comprises 16 residues. The germline V gene encodes CDR1 SEHNR and CDR2 FQNEAQ (reference sequence). The CDR3, as DNA: TGTTCCAGCAGACCTACCGGGACAGGGATCTTCTATGGCTACACCTTC. Translated: CSSRPTGTGIFYGYTF.

This chain links TRBV11-2 with TRBJ2-5, with D perhaps matching TRBD2 (5 bases). This CDR3 spans 15 amino acids. Trimming cost V 1 base and J 1 base, with 10 bases left between them. Germline V lookup: CDR1 SGHAT, CDR2 FQNNGV. The CDR3 sequence: CASSLGRGPQETQYF. The CDR3 DNA is TGTGCCAGCAGCTTAGGAAGAGGGCCCCAAGAGACCCAGTACTTC.

J is TRBJ2-7 and V is TRBV6-5, with 7 bases that match TRBD1. Germline V lookup: CDR1 MNHEY, CDR2 SVGAGI. Trimming removed 6 bases from V and 3 bases from J; junction bases left unmatched: 8. There are 14 residues in the CDR3. CDR3 nucleotide sequence: TGTGCCAGCAGCCGTGGACAGGAACTCTACGAGCAGTACTTC. Residues: CASSRGQELYEQYF.

The chain is built from TRBV10-3 and TRBJ2-3; the match to TRBD1 covers 10 bases. With 6 bases clipped from V and 5 bases from J, the junction kept 2 bases outside the gene matches. Germline V gene data show CDR1 as ENHRY and CDR2 as SYGVKD. CDR3 size: 13 residues. The CDR3 nucleotides are TGTGCCATCAGCCGGGACAGGGGAGATACGCAGTATTTT. Its protein is CAISRDRGDTQYF.

The rearrangement links TRBV9 to TRBJ1-4, with D possibly being TRBD1 (5 bases). CDR1 SGDLS and CDR2 YYNGEE come from the germline V gene. This CDR3 is 15 amino acids long. Trimming shortened V by 0 bases and J by 7 bases, and 13 bases separated the two germline ends. CDR3 nucleotides: TGTGCCAGCAGCGTAGAGGGCAGGGAGGTTGAAAAACTGTTTTTT. Residues: CASSVEGREVEKLFF.

This clone occurred once. The rearrangement uses TRBV6-1 and TRBJ2-7, with D unclear. The germline V and J ends were trimmed by 4 bases and 0 bases, with 13 bases remaining between them. This CDR3 has 15 amino acids. CDR1 MNHNS and CDR2 SASEGT come from the germline V gene. The CDR3 protein is CASSAHTFNSYEQYF. CDR3 nucleotides: TGTGCCAGCAGTGCCCATACATTTAACTCCTACGAGCAGTACTTC.